Below, one T cell receptor beta chain is given with its context. This specimen comes from a study of blood T cell repertoires in COVID-19. About the study: The United States, Italy and Spain were the sources of the acute and convalescent COVID-19 samples. PBMCs, B-cell-depleted T cells, or T cells provided the cDNA or gDNA that made up the material.

Per the original data handling: From reference gene primer amplification, estimates of nucleated cell counts were derived. This table comes from immunoSEQ multiplex PCR, and its TCRdb copy is limited to in-frame clones, with some not included. D and trimming come from the DNA, and the V and J calls and clone size come from that table. Of approximately 460,000 clones listed, roughly nine tenths are singletons. CDR1 SEHNR and CDR2 FQNEAQ come from the germline V gene (reference sequence). The CDR3 totals 15 residues. V was shortened by 2 bases and J by 2 bases, with 11 bases between the two germline ends.

The specimen sequenced was peripheral blood. This receptor was obtained from a man between 18 and 29 years old with COVID-19, enrolled during active disease. V and J are TRBV7-9 and TRBJ2-3; D is unresolved. CDR3 sequence: CASSLNRGFTDTQYF. CDR3 nucleotides: TGTGCCAGCAGCTTAAACCGCGGTTTCACAGATACGCAGTATTTT.